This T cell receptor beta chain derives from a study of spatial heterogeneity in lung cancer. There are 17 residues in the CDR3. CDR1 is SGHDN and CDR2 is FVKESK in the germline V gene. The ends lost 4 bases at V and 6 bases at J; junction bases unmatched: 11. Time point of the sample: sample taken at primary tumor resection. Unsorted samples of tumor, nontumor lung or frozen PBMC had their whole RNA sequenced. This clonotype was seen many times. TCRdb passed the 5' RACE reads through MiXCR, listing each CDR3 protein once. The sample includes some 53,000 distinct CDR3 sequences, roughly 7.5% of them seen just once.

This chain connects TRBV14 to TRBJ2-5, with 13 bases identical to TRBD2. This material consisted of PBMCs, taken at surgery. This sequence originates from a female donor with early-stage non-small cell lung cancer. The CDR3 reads CASSPSVLAGGRKTQYF. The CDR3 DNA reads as TGTGCCAGCAGCCCCTCGGTACTAGCGGGGGGGAGGAAGACCCAGTACTTC.